The sequence of this T cell receptor (beta chain) was determined in a study of cytomegalovirus exposure and HLA in healthy donors. V was pared by 0 bases and J by 0 bases, with 5 bases of the junction left unmatched. Germline lookup yields CDR1 MGHDK and CDR2 SYGVNS. The CDR3 consists of 17 residues. Primers included in the PCR were 60 Vbeta and 13 Jbeta primers. The protocol was immunoSEQ multiplex PCR, while the TCRdb copy is restricted to in-frame clones and leaves out a portion. The table includes some 160,000 clones, roughly 80% detected once. Overall study results and limits: No immune exposure information besides CMV serostatus was available.

On this clone itself: The antigen is undetermined.

V and J are TRBV25-1 and TRBJ1-3; 7 nucleotides line up with TRBD1. The material sequenced was PBMCs. The source is a young man in good health and CMV-seronegative. The CDR3 loop reads CASSEYFQGDSGNTIYF. DNA of the CDR3: TGTGCCAGCAGTGAATATTTTCAGGGGGACTCTGGAAACACCATATATTTT.